This TCR beta chain was profiled in a study of regulatory T cells in long-lasting Graves disease. The overall study: Newly diagnosed Graves' patients had under 3 months of antithyroid drugs. The study's findings and limits: Segments TRBV28, TRBJ1-2 and TRBJ2-5 showed preferential usage in persistent disease.

Time point denoted: newly diagnosed GD, antithyroid drugs for less than 3 months. From PBMCs, RNA was extracted and then used to make the TCR library. In its sample, this clonotype was seen a few times. Its cognate antigen is unknown. V was trimmed by 4 bases and J by 6 bases, leaving 25 bases between them. CDR1 is SGHRS, CDR2 YFSETQ, per germline. The CDR3 runs to 18 residues. Arm-PCR with iRepertoire HTBI primers amplified the CDR3 regions for these TCR beta libraries. Authors' methods: Identification across samples found 60 to 75 TRBV and approximately 15 TRBJ segments. From the multiplex PCR reads, TCRdb called clonotypes with MiXCR, one entry per CDR3 protein. The authors' filters were not applied to this entry. The profile shows about 610,000 distinct CDR3 sequences, 16% of them singletons. The sample was also reused in another study, on T cells in Graves' hyperthyroidism and ophthalmopathy. That investigation notes: TCR CDR3 underwent first-round RT-PCR with the HTBI primer set.

The clonotype was recovered from a man between 18 and 29 years old with Graves disease. The specimen was peripheral blood mononuclear cells (PBMCs), collected at new diagnosis, from a patient treated with antithyroid drugs. The genes are TRBV5-1 and TRBJ2-2, with a possible D match to TRBD2 (7 bases). The chain's CDR3 is CASSQGGTGTGGAGELFF. CDR3 sequence (DNA): TGCGCCAGCAGCCAAGGGGGAACAGGGACGGGAGGTGCCGGGGAGCTGTTTTTT.